This T cell receptor (beta chain) stems from a study of blood T cell repertoires in COVID-19. Study at large: In each case, the material was cDNA or gDNA derived from T cells, B-cell-depleted T cells, or PBMCs.

Produced via immunoSEQ multiplex PCR; TCRdb's table is partial and in-frame only. The sample lists 200,000 to 300,000 clones, approximately 80% seen once, with about 9.1% in the top ten. V shed 8 bases and J shed 4 bases, with 18 bases lying between them. CDR1 is SNHLY, CDR2 FYNNEI, per germline. The CDR3 loop spans 15 amino acids. This sequence joins TRBV2 and TRBJ1-5; D gene uncertain. Sequencing was done on a sample of peripheral blood. This receptor was taken from a human donor in a cohort sampled during active COVID-19. The CDR3 is CASSESEVTNQPQHF. The CDR3 DNA follows: TGTGCCAGCTCCGAGAGCGAGGTTACTAATCAGCCCCAGCATTTT.